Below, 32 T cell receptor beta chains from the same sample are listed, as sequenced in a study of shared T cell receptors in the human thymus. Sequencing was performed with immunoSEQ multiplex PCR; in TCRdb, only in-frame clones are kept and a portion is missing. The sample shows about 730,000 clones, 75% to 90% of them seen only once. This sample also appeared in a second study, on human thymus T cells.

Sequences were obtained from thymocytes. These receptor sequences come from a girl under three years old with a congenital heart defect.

Here the CDR3 DNA reads TGCAGCGTTGAAGACGTCCGACTAGCGTCCCAAGAGACCCAGTACTTC. Its protein is CSVEDVRLASQETQYF. The chain employs TRBV29-1 and TRBJ2-5, with 8 positions matching TRBD2. The germline CDR1 and CDR2 sequences are SQVTM and ANQGSEA. This CDR3 contains 16 residues. The V and J ends lost 0 bases and 1 base, in that order; junction bases with no gene match: 7.

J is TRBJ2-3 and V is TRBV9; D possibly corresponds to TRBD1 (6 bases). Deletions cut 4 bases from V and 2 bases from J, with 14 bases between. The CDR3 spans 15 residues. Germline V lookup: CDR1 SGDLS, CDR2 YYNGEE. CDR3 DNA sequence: TGTGCCAGCAGCCTGATCCAGGGGAACACAGATACGCAGTATTTT. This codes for CASSLIQGNTDTQYF.

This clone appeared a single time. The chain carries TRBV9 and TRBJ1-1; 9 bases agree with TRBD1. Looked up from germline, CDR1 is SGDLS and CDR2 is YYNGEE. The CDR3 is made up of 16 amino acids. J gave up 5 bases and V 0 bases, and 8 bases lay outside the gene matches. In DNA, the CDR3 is TGTGCCAGCAGCGTAGCATCGGGACAGGGTTTGACTGAAGCTTTCTTT. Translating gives CASSVASGQGLTEAFF.

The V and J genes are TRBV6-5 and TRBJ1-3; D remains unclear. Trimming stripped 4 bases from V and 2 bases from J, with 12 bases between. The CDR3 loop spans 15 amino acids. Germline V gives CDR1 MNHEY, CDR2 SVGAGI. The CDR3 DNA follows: TGTGCCAGCAGTTCCCGCTGGGGAGCTGGAAACACCATATATTTT. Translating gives CASSSRWGAGNTIYF.

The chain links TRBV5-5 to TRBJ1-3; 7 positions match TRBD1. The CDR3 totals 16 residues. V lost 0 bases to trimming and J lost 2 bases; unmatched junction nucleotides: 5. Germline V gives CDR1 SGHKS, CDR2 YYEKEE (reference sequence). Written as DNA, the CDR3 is TGTGCCAGCAGCTTGGCAGTTGGACAGGCTGGAAACACCATATATTTT. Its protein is CASSLAVGQAGNTIYF. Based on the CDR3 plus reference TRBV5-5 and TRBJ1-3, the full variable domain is DAGVTQSPTHLIKTRGQQVTLRCSPISGHKSVSWYQQVLGQGPQFIFQYYEKEERGRGNFPDRFSARQFPNYSSELNVNALLLGDSALYLCASSLAVGQAGNTIYFGEGSWLTVV.

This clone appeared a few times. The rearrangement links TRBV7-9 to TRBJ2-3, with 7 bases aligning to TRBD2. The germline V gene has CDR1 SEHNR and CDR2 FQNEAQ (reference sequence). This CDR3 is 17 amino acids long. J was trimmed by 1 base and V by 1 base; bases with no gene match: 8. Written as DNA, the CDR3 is TGTGCCAGCAGCTTAGGTAGCCGGGAGGTACGCACAGATACGCAGTATTTT. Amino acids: CASSLGSREVRTDTQYF.

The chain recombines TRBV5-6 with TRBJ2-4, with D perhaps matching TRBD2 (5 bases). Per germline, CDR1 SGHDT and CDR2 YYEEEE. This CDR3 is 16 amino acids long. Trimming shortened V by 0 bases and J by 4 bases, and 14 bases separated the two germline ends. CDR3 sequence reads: CASSLEEGQVKNIQYF. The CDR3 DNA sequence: TGTGCCAGCAGCTTGGAAGAGGGTCAGGTAAAAAACATTCAGTACTTC.

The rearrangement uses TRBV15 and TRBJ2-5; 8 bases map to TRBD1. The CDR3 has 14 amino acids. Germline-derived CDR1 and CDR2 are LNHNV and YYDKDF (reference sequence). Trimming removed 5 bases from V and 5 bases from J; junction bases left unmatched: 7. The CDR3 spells CATSGPRGRETQYF. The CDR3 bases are TGTGCCACCAGCGGACCCAGGGGGCGCGAGACCCAGTACTTC.

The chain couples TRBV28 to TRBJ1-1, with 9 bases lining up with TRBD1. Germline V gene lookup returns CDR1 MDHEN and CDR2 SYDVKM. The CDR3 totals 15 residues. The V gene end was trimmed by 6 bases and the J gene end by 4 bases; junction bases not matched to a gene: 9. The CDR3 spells CASRLQGARSTEAFF. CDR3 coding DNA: TGTGCCAGCAGACTACAGGGGGCCCGGAGCACTGAAGCTTTCTTT.

The CDR3 sequence is CASNQKAIMGQGKFTEAFF. Here the CDR3 DNA reads TGTGCCAGCAATCAGAAAGCTATAATGGGACAGGGGAAGTTCACTGAAGCTTTCTTT. This chain joins TRBV28 and TRBJ1-1; 10 positions match TRBD1. The CDR3 covers 19 residues. Per germline, CDR1 MDHEN and CDR2 SYDVKM. Trimming at V came to 7 bases and at J to 4 bases, leaving 21 bases not matched to a gene.

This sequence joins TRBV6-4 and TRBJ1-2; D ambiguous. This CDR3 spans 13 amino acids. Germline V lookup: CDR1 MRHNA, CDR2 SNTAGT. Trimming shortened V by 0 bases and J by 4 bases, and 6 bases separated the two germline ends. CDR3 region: CASSDSAGYGYTF. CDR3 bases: TGTGCCAGCAGTGACTCTGCCGGCTATGGCTACACCTTC.

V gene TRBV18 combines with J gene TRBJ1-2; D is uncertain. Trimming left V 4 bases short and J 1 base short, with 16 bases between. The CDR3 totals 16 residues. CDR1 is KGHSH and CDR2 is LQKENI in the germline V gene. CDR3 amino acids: CASSLPSIERNYGYTF. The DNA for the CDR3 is TGTGCCAGCTCACTCCCCTCCATAGAACGTAACTATGGCTACACCTTC.

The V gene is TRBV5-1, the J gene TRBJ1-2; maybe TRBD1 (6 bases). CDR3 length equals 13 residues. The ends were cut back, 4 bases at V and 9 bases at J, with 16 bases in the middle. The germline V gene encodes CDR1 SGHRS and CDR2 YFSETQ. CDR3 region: CASSHTGCSSYTF. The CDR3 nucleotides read TGCGCCAGCAGCCACACAGGGTGTAGTAGCTACACCTTC.

DNA for the CDR3: TGTGCCACCAGCAGACAAGACAGGGGCTCGAACACTGAAGCTTTCTTT. Protein: CATSRQDRGSNTEAFF. The V and J genes are TRBV15 and TRBJ1-1; 8 nucleotides align to TRBD1. With V trimmed by 2 bases and J by 1 base, 6 bases remained unmatched. Germline V gene data show CDR1 as LNHNV and CDR2 as YYDKDF (reference sequence). The CDR3 sequence is 16 residues long. The full variable domain, with the rest looked up from reference TRBV15 and TRBJ1-1, is DAMVIQNPRYQVTQFGKPVTLSCSQTLNHNVMYWYQQKSSQAPKLLFHYYDKDFNNEADTPDNFQSRRPNTSFCFLDIRSPGLGDTAMYLCATSRQDRGSNTEAFFGQGTRLTVV.

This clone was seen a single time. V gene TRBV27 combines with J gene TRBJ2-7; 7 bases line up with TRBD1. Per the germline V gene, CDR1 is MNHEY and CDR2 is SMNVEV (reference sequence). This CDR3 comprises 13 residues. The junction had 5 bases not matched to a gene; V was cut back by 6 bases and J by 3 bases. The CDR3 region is CASRRQGSYEQYF. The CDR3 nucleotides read TGTGCCAGCAGACGACAGGGAAGCTACGAGCAGTACTTC.

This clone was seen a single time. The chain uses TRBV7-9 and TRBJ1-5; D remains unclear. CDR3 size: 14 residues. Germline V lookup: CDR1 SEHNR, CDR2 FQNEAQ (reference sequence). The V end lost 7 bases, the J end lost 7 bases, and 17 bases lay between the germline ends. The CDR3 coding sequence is TGTGCCAGCACCCCGTGTCTTTTAGCCCAGCCCCAGCATTTT. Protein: CASTPCLLAQPQHF.

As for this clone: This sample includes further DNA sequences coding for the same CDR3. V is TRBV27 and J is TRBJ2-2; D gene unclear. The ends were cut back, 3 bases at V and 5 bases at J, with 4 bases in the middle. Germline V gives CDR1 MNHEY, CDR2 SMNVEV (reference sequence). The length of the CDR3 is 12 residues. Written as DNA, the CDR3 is TGTGCCAGCAGTTTCGGGACCGGGGAGCTGTTTTTT. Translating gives CASSFGTGELFF.

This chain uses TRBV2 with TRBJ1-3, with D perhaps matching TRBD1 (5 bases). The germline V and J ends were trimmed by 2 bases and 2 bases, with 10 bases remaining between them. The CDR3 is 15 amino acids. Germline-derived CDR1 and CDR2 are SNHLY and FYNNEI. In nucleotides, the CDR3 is TGTGCCAGCAGTGAAATACGGGGGGCTGGAAACACCATATATTTT. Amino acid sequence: CASSEIRGAGNTIYF. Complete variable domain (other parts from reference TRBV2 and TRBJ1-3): EPEVTQTPSHQVTQMGQEVILRCVPISNHLYFYWYRQILGQKVEFLVSFYNNEISEKSEIFDDQFSVERPDGSNFTLKIRSTKLEDSAMYFCASSEIRGAGNTIYFGEGSWLTVV.

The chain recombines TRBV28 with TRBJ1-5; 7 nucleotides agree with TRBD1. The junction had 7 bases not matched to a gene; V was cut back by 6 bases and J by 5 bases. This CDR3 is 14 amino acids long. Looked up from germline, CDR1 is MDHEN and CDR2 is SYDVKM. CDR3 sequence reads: CASREQGNYQPQHF. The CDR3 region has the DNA TGTGCCAGCAGGGAACAGGGGAATTATCAGCCCCAGCATTTT.

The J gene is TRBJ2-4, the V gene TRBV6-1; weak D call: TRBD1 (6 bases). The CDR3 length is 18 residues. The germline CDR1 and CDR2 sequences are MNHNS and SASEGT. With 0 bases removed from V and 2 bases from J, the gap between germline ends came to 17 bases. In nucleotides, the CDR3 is TGTGCCAGCAGTGAAGCGCTTCGTACAGGGCTAACCAAAAACATTCAGTACTTC. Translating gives CASSEALRTGLTKNIQYF.

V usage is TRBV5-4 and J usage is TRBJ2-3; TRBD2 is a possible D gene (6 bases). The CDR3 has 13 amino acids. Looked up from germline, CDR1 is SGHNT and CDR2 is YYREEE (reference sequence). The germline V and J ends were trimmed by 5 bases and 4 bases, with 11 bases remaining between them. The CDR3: CASRRGGPDTQYF. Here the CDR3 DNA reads TGTGCCAGCAGGAGGGGAGGCCCAGATACGCAGTATTTT.

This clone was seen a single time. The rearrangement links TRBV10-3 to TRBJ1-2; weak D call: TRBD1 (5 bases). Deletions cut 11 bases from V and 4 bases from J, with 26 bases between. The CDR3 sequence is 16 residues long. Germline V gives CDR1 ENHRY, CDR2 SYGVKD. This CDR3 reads CASTHAGALGGYGYTF. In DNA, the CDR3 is TGTGCCTCCACCCACGCGGGCGCTTTGGGGGGCTATGGCTACACCTTC.

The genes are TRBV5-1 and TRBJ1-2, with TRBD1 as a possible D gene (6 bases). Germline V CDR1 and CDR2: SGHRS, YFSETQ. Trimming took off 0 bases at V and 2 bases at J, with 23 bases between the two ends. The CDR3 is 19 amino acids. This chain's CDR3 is CASSLEPWRRSGVNYGYTF. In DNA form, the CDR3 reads TGCGCCAGCAGCTTGGAACCTTGGAGGCGGTCAGGGGTAAACTATGGCTACACCTTC. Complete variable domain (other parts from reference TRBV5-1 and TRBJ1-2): KAGVTQTPRYLIKTRGQQVTLSCSPISGHRSVSWYQQTPGQGLQFLFEYFSETQRNKGNFPGRFSGRQFSNSRSEMNVSTLELGDSALYLCASSLEPWRRSGVNYGYTFGSGTRLTVV.

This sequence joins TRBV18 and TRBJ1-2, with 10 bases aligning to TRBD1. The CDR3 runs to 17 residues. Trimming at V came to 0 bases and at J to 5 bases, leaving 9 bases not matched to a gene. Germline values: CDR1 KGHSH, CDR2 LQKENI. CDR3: CASSPPEGQGTPYGYTF. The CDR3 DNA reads TGTGCCAGCTCACCACCGGAGGGACAGGGGACCCCTTATGGCTACACCTTC.

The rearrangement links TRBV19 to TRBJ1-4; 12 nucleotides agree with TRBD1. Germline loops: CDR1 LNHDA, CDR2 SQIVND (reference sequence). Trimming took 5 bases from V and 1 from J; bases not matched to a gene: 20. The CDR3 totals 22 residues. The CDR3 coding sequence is TGTGCCAGTAGTTCGGGGACAGGGGGCGAGGGAGTCCTGGGTGGAACTAATGAAAAACTGTTTTTT. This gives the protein CASSSGTGGEGVLGGTNEKLFF.

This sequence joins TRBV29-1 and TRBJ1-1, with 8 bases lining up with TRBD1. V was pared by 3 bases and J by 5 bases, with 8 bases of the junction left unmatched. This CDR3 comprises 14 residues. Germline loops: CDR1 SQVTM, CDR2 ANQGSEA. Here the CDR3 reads CSVEPRGRRTEAFF. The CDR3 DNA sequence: TGCAGCGTTGAGCCCAGGGGGCGTAGGACTGAAGCTTTCTTT.

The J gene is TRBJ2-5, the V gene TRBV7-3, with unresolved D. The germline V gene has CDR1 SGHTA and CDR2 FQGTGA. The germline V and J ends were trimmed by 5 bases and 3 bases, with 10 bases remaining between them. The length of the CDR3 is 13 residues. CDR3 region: CASSPVAKETQYF. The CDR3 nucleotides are TGTGCCAGCAGCCCCGTAGCAAAAGAGACCCAGTACTTC.

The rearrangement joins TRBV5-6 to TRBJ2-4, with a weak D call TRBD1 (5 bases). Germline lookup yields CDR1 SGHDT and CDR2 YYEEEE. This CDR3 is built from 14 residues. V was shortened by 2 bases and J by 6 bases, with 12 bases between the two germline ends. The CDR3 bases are TGTGCCAGCAGCTTACAGGCGGACCGAAACATTCAGTACTTC. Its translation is CASSLQADRNIQYF.

The CDR3 spells CASSMMASGKVEQFF. The CDR3 region has the DNA TGTGCCAGTAGTATGATGGCTAGCGGAAAGGTTGAGCAGTTCTTC. This rearrangement joins TRBV19 to TRBJ2-1, with 7 bases identical to TRBD2. Germline CDR1 LNHDA, CDR2 SQIVND (reference sequence). J gave up 9 bases and V 3 bases, and 11 bases lay outside the gene matches. This CDR3 has 15 amino acids.

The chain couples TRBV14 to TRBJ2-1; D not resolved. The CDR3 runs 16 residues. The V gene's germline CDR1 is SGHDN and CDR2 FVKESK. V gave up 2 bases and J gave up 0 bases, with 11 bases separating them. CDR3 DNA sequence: TGTGCCAGCAGCCAATTCGGCCGGAGCTCCTACAATGAGCAGTTCTTC. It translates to CASSQFGRSSYNEQFF. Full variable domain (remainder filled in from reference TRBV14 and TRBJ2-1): EAGVTQFPSHSVIEKGQTVTLRCDPISGHDNLYWYRRVMGKEIKFLLHFVKESKQDESGMPNNRFLAERTGGTYSTLKVQPAELEDSGVYFCASSQFGRSSYNEQFFGPGTRLTVL.

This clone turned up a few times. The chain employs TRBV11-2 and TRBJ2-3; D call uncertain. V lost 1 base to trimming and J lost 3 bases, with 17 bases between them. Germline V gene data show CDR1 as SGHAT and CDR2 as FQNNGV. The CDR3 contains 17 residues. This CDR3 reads CASSLVVGRAGTDTQYF. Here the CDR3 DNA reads TGTGCCAGCAGCTTAGTGGTTGGCAGAGCAGGTACAGATACGCAGTATTTT. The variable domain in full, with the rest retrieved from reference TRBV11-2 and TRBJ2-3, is EAGVAQSPRYKIIEKRQSVAFWCNPISGHATLYWYQQILGQGPKLLIQFQNNGVVDDSQLPKDRFSAERLKGVDSTLKIQPAKLEDSAVYLCASSLVVGRAGTDTQYFGPGTRLTVL.

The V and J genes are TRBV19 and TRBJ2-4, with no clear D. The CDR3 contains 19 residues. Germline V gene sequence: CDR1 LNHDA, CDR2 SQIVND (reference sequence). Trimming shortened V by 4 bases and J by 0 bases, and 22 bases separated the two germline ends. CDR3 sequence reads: CASSTRIPHNAIAKNIQYF. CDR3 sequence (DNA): TGTGCCAGTAGTACCCGAATACCCCACAATGCCATAGCCAAAAACATTCAGTACTTC.